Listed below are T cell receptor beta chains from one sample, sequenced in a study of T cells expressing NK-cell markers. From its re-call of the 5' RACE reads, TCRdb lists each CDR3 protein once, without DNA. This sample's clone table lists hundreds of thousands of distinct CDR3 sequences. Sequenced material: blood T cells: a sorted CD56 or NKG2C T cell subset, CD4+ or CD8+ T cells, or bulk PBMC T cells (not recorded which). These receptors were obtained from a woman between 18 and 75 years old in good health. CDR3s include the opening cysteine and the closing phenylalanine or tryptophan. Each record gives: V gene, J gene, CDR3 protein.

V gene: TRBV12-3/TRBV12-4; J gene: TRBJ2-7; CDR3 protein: CASSASGRASYEQYF
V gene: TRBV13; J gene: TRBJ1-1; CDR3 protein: CASSLRVDTEAFF
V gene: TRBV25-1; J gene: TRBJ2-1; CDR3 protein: CASSELGLPLGNEQFF
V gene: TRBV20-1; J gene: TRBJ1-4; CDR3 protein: CSATGQGSEKLFF
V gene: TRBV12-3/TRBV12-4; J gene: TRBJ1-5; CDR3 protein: CASSLWGSNQPQHF
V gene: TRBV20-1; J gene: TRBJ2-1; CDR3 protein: CSATNGVIGYNEQFF
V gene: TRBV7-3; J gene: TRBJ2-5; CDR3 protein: CASSSPSGGTQYF
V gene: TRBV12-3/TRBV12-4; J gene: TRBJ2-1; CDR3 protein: CASSFSTGWGYNEQFF
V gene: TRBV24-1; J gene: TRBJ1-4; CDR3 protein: CATSDAGNEKLFF
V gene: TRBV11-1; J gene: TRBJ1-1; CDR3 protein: CASRREKENTEAFF
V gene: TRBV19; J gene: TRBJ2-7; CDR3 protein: CASSIQLSSYEQYF
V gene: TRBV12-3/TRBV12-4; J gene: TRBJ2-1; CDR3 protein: CASSLNDNEQFF
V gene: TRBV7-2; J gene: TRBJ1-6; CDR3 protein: CASSPRQRSSYNSPLHF
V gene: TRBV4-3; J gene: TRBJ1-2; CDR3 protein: CASSQEYGPNYGYTF
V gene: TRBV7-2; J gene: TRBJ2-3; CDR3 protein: CASSPRSFSTDTQYF
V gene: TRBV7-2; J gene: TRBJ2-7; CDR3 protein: CASSLQQGISEQYF
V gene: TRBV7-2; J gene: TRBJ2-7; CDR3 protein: CASSAGAGYEQYF
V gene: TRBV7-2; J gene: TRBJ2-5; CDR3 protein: CASSLAYAGARETQYF